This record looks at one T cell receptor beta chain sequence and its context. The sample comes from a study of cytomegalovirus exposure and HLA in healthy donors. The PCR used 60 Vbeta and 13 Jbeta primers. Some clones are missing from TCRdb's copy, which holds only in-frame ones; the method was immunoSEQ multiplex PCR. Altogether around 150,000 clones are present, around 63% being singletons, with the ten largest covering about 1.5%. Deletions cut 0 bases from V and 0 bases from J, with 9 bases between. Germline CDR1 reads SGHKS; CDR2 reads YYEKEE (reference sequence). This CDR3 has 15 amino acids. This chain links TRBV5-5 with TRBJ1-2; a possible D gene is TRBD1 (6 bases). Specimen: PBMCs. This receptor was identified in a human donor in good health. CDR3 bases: TGTGCCAGCAGCTTGGCAGGGGAAGCTAACTATGGCTACACCTTC. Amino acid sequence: CASSLAGEANYGYTF.